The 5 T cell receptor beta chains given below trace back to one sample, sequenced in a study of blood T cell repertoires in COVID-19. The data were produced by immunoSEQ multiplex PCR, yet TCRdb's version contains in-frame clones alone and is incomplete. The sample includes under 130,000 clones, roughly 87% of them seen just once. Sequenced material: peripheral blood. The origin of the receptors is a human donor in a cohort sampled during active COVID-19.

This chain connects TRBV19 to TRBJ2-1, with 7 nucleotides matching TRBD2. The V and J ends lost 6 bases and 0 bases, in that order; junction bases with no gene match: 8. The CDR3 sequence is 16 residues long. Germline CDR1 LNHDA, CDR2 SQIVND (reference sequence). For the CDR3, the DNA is TGTGCCAGTAGCCCTCTAGCGGACCCCTCCTACAATGAGCAGTTCTTC. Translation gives CASSPLADPSYNEQFF.

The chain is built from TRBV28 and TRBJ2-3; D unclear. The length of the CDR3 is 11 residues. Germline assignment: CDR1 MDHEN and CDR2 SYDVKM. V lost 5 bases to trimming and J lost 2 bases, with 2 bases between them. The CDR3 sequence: CASSLTDTQYF. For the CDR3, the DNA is TGTGCCAGCAGTCTCACAGATACGCAGTATTTT.

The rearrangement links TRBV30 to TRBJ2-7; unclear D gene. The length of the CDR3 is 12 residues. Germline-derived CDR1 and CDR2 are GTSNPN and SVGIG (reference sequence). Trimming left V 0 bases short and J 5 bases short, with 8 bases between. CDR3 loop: CAWSVSFDEQYF. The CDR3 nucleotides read TGTGCCTGGAGTGTATCATTTGACGAGCAGTACTTC.

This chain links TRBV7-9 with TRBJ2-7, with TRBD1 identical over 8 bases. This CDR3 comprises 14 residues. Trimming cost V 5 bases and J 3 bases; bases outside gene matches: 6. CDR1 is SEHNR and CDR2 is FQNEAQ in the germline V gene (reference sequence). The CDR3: CASSRGQDYYEQYF. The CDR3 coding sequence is TGTGCCAGCAGCCGGGGACAGGACTACTACGAGCAGTACTTC.

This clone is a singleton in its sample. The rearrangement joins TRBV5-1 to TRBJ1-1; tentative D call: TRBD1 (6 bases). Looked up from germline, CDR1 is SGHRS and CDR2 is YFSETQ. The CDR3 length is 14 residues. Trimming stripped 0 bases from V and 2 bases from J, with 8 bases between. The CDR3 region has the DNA TGCGCCAGCAGCTTGGACAGGGTTAACACTGAAGCTTTCTTT. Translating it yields CASSLDRVNTEAFF.